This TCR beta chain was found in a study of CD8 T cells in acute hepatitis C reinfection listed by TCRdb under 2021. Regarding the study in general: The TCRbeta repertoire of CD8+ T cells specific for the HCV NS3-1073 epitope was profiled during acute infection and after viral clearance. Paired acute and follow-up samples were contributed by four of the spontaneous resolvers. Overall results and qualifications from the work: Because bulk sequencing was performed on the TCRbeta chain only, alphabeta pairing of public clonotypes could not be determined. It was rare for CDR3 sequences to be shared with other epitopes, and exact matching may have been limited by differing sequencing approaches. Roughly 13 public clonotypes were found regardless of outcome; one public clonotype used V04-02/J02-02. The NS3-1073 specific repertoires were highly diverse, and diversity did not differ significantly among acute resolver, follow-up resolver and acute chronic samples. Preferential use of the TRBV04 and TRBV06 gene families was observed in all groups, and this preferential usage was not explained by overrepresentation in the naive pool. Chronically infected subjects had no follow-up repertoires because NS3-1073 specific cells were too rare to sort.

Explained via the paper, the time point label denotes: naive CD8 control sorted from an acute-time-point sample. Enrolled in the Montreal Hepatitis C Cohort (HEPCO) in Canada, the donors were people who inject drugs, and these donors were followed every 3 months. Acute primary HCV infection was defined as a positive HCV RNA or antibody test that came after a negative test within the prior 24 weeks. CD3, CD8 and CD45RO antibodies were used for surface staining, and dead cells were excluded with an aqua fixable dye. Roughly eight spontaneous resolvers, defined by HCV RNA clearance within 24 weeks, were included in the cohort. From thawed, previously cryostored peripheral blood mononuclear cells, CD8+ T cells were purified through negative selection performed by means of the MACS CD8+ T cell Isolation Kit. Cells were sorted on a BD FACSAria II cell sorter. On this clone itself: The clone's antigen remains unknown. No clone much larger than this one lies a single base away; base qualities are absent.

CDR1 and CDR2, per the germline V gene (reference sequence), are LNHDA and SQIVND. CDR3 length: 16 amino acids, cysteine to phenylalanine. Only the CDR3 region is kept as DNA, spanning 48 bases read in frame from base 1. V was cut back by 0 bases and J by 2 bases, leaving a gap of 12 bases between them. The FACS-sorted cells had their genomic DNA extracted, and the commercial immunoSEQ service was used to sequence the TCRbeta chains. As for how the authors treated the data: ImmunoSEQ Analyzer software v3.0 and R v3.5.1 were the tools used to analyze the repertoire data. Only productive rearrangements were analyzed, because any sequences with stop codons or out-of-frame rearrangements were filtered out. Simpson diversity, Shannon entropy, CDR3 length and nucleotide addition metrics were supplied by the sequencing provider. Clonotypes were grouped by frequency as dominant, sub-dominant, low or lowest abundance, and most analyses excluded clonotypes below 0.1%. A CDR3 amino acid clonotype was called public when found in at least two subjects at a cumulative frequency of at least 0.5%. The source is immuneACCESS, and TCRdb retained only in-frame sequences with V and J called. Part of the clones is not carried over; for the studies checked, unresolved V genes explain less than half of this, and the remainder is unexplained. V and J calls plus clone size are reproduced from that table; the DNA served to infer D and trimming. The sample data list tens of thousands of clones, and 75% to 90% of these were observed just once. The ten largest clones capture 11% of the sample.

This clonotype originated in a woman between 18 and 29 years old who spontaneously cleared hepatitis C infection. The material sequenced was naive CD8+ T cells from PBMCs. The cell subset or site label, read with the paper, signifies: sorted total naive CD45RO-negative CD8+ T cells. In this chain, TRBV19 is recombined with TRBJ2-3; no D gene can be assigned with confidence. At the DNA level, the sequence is TGTGCCAGTAGTATAGAATGGGGAATAAACACAGATACGCAGTATTTT. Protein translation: CASSIEWGINTDTQYF.